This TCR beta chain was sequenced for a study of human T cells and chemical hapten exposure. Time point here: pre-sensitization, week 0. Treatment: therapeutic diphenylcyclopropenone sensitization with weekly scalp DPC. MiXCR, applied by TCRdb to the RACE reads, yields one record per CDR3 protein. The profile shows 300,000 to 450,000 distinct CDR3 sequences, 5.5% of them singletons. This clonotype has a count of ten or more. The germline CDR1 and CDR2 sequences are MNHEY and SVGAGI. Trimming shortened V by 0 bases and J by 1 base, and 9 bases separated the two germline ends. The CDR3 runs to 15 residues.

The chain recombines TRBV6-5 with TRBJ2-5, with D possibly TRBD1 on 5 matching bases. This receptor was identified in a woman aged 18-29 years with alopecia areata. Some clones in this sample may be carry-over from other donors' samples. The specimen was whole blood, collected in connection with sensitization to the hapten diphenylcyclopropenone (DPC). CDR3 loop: CASSYSVQGQETQYF. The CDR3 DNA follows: TGTGCCAGCAGTTACTCGGTCCAGGGCCAAGAGACCCAGTACTTC.